A selection of T cell receptor beta chains follows, all from one sample in a study of cytomegalovirus exposure and HLA in healthy donors. TCRdb keeps only in-frame clones here, not all; method: immunoSEQ multiplex PCR. This specimen shows about 170,000 clones; the ten leading clones hold around 0.79%. The sample was PBMCs. All receptors come from a woman aged 18-30 years in good health and CMV-seropositive. Each CDR3 is given with its conserved first and last residue. Fields, in order: V gene, J gene, CDR3 protein.

TRBV15	TRBJ2-1	CATSREERRDIYSYNEQFF
TRBV30	TRBJ2-6	CAWSKTGFGANVLTF
TRBV19	TRBJ2-1	CASSIVTSLVYNEQFF
TRBV7-2	TRBJ2-7	CASSVDTDPYEQYF
TRBV5-6	TRBJ1-6	CASSLQGASSPLHF
TRBV12-5	TRBJ2-1	CASGLGPGQGSNEQFF
TRBV7-6	TRBJ1-1	CASSLKVRDTEAFF
TRBV9	TRBJ2-2	CASSVGGGHVSTGELFF
TRBV7-7	TRBJ2-1	CASSLGLAAYNEQFF
TRBV7-2	TRBJ2-1	CASSVRAGGLSIEQFF
TRBV11-2	TRBJ1-2	CASSSLTGNYGYTF
TRBV6-6	TRBJ1-6	CASSRGTWTSPLHF